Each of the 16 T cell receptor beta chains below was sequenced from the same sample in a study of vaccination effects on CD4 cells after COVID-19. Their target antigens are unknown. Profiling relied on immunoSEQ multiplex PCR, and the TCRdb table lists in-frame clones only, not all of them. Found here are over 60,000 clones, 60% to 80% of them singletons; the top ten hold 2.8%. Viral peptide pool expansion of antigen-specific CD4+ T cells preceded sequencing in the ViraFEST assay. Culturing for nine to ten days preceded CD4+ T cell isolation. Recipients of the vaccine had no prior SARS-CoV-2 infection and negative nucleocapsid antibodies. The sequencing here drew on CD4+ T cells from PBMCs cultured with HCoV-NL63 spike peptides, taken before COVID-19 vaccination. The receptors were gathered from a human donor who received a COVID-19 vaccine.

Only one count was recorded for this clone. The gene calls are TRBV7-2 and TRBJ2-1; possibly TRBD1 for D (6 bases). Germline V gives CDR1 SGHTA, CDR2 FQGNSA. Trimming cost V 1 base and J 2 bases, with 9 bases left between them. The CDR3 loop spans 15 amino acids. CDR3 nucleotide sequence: TGTGCCAGCAGCTTAGACAGGGCGGCCTACAATGAGCAGTTCTTC. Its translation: CASSLDRAAYNEQFF.

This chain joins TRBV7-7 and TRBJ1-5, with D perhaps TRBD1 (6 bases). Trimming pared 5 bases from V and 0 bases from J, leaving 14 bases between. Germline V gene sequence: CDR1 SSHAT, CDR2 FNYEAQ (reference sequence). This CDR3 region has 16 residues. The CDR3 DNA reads TGTGCCAGCAGCCAAGAGGGGGAGTATAGCAATCAGCCCCAGCATTTT. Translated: CASSQEGEYSNQPQHF.

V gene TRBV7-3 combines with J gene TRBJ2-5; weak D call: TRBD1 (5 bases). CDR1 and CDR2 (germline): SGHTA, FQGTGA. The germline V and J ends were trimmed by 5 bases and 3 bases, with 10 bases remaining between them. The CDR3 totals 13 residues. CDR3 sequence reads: CASSRTSKETQYF. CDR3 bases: TGTGCCAGCAGCCGGACATCCAAAGAGACCCAGTACTTC.

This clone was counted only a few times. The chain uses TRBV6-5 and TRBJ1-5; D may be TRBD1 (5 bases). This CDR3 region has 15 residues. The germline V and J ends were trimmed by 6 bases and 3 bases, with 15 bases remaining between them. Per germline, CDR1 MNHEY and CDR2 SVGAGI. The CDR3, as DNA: TGTGCCAGCAGGAAAACAGGAGGGGACAATCAGCCCCAGCATTTT. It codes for CASRKTGGDNQPQHF.

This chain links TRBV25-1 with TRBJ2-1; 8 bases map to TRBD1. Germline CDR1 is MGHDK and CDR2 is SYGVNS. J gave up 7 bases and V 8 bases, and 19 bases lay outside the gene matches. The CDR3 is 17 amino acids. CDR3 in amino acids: CASGPRSRTGLRNEQFF. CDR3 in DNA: TGTGCCAGCGGCCCAAGGTCGCGGACAGGGCTGAGAAATGAGCAGTTCTTC.

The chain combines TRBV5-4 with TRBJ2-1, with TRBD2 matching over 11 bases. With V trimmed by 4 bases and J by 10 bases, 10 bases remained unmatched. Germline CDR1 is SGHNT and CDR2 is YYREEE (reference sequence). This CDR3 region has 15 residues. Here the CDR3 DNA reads TGTGCCAGCAGCCCCGGAGGTTCTAGCGGGGGGGAGCAGTTCTTC. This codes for CASSPGGSSGGEQFF.

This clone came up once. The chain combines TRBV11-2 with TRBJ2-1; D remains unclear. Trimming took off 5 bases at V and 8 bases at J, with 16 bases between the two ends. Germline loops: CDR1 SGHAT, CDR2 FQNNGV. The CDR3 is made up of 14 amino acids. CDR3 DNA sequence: TGTGCCAGCAGCCTAAGGCTGGGGTTGGATGAGCAGTTCTTC. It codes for CASSLRLGLDEQFF.

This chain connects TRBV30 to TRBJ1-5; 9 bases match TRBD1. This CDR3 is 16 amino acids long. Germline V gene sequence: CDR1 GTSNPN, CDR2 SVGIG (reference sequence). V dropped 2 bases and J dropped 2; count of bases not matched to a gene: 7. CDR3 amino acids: CAWSRRQGGRNQPQHF. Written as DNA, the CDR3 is TGTGCCTGGAGTAGGCGACAGGGGGGACGCAATCAGCCCCAGCATTTT. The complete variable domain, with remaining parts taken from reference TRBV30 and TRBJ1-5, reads SQTIHQWPATLVQPVGSPLSLECTVEGTSNPNLYWYRQAAGRGLQLLFYSVGIGQISSEVPQNLSASRPQDRQFILSSKKLLLSDSGFYLCAWSRRQGGRNQPQHFGDGTRLSIL.

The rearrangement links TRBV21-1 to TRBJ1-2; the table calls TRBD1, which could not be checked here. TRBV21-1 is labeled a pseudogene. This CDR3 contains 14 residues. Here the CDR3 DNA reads TGTGCCAGCACCCGACAGGGTGTCCGTCATGGCTACACCTTC. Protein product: CASTRQGVRHGYTF.

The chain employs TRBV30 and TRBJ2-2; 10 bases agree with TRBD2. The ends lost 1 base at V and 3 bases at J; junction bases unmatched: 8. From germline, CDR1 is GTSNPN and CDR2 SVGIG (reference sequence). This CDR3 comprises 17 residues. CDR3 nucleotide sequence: TGTGCCTGGAGTGAAGCCAGCGGGGGGGCCGACACCGGGGAGCTGTTTTTT. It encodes CAWSEASGGADTGELFF.

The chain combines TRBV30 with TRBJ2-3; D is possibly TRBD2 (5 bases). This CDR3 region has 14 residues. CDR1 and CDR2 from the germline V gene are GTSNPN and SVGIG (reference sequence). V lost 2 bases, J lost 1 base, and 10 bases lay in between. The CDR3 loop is CAWSMTIRTDTQYF. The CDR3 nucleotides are TGTGCCTGGAGTATGACTATACGCACAGATACGCAGTATTTT.

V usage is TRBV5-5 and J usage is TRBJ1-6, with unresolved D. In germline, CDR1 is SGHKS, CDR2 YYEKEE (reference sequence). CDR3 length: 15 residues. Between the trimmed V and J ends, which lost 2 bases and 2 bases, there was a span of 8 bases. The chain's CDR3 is CASSLLGTYNSPLHF. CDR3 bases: TGTGCCAGCAGCTTATTGGGAACCTATAATTCACCCCTCCACTTT.

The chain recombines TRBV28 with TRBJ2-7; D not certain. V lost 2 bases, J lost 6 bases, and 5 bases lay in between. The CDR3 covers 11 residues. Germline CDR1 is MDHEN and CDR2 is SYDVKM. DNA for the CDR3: TGTGCCAGCAGTTTACGCCGCGAGCAGTACGTC. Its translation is CASSLRREQYV.

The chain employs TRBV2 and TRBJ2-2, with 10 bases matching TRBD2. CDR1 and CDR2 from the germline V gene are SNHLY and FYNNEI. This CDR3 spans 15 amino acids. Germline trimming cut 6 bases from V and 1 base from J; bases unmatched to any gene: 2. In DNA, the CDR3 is TGTGCCAGCAGAGCTAGCGGGGGGAACACCGGGGAGCTGTTTTTT. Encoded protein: CASRASGGNTGELFF.

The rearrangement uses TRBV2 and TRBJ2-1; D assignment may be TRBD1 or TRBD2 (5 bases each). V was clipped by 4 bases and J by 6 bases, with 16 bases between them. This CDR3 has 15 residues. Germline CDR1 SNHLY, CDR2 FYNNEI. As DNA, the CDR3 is TGTGCCAGCAGTGCAGAAAGGGTTGGGGGCAATGAGCAGTTCTTC. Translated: CASSAERVGGNEQFF.

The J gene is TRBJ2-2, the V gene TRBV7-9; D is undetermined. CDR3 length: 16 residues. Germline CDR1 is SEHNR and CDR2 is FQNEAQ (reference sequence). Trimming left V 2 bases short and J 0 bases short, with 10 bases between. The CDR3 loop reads CASSLSKGTNTGELFF. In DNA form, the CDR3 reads TGTGCCAGCAGCTTAAGTAAGGGTACGAACACCGGGGAGCTGTTTTTT.